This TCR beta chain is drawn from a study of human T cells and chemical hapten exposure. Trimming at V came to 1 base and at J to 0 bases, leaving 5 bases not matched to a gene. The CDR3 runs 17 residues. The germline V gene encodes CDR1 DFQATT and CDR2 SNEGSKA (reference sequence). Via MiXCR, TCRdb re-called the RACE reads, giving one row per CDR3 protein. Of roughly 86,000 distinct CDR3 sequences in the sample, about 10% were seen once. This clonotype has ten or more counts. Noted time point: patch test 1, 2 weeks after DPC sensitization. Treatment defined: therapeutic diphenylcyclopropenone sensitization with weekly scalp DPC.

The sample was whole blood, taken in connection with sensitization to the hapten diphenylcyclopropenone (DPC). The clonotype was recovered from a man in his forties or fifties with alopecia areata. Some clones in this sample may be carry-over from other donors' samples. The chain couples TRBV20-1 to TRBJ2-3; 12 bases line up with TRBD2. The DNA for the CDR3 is TGCAGTGCTAGAGCGACTAGCGGGAGCCCCAGCACAGATACGCAGTATTTT. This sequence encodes CSARATSGSPSTDTQYF.